One and the same sample provided the 8 T cell receptor beta chains below, sequenced in a study of T cells expressing NK-cell markers. Reanalyzing the 5' RACE reads, TCRdb keeps one entry per CDR3 protein, without DNA. The table lists 300,000 to 450,000 distinct CDR3 sequences. Input material: blood T cells: a sorted CD56 or NKG2C T cell subset, CD4+ or CD8+ T cells, or bulk PBMC T cells (not recorded which). The receptors derive from a man aged 18 to 69 in good health.

The gene calls are TRBV21-1 and TRBJ2-4. TRBV21-1 corresponds to a pseudogene. This CDR3 comprises 17 residues. The CDR3 is CASSKVGFLVAKNIQYF.

CDR3 residues: CASTKTPTSIRELFF. The rearrangement links TRBV12-3 or TRBV12-4 to TRBJ2-2; there is no DNA to check the TCRdb D call of TRBD2. The CDR3 sequence is 15 residues long.

The chain is built from TRBV6-5 and TRBJ2-1; TCRdb proposes TRBD1, but this gene call is untestable without DNA. The germline CDR1 and CDR2 sequences are MNHEY and SVGAGI. The CDR3 loop spans 16 amino acids. CDR3: CASSYGHRGLPYEQFF.

This sequence joins TRBV20-1 and TRBJ2-2; TCRdb's D gene call, TRBD1, goes unchecked for lack of DNA. The CDR3 has 16 residues. The germline gives CDR1 DFQATT, CDR2 SNEGSKA (reference sequence). CDR3 protein: CSARDGGQGNTGELFF.

This chain's CDR3 is CASSPNRGWEQYF. The rearrangement uses TRBV28 and TRBJ2-7; there is no DNA to check the TCRdb D call of TRBD1. The CDR3 loop spans 13 amino acids. Germline values: CDR1 MDHEN, CDR2 SYDVKM.

The V and J genes are TRBV7-3 and TRBJ2-1; TCRdb designates TRBD1, a call that cannot be tested without DNA. This CDR3 has 16 amino acids. From germline, CDR1 is SGHTA and CDR2 FQGTGA. The CDR3 reads CASSLTPGTAYNEQFF.

The V gene is TRBV18, the J gene TRBJ2-1; the D gene TCRdb calls, TRBD1, cannot be checked with no DNA. This CDR3 has 17 residues. Per germline, CDR1 KGHSH and CDR2 LQKENI. The CDR3 here is CASSPLSGRGANNEQFF.

The rearrangement uses TRBV3-1 and TRBJ1-2; lacking DNA, the TRBD1 call made by TCRdb goes unchecked. This CDR3 has 13 amino acids. The germline V gene encodes CDR1 LGHDT and CDR2 YNNKEL (reference sequence). The CDR3 loop reads CASSQVFQGGYTF.